This TCR beta chain was recorded in a study of radiation and T cells in renal cell carcinoma. Time point reported: blood 2 weeks post-SBRT. As for treatment: 15 Gy SBRT to primary tumor, nephrectomy 4 weeks later. Libraries were prepared by immunoSEQ multiplex PCR; TCRdb keeps only in-frame clonotypes and omits some of them. The sample records some 120,000 clones, approximately 90% being singletons. The CDR3 has 14 amino acids. V lost 4 bases, J lost 0 bases, and 10 bases lay in between. Germline lookup yields CDR1 MNHNY and CDR2 SVGAGI (reference sequence). The material sequenced was blood, taken from a patient whose treatment included radiotherapy and nephrectomy. The source is a woman between 70 and 85 years old with renal cell carcinoma. This rearrangement joins TRBV6-6 to TRBJ2-7, with D maybe TRBD1 (6 bases). CDR3 DNA: TGTGCCAGCAGTTGGGACAATTTCTCCTACGAGCAGTACTTC. Translation: CASSWDNFSYEQYF.